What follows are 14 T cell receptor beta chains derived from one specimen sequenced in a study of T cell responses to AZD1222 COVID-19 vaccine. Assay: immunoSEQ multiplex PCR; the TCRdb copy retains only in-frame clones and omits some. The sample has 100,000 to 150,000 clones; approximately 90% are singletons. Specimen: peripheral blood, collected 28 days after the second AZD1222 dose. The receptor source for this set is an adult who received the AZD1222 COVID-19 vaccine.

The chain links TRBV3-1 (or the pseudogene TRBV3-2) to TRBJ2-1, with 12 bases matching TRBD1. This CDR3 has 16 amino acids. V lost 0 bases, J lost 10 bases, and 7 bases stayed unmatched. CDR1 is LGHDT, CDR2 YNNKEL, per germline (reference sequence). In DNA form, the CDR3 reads TGTGCCAGCAGCCAAGATTTGGGACAGGGGGCACGGGAGCAGTTCTTC. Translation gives CASSQDLGQGAREQFF.

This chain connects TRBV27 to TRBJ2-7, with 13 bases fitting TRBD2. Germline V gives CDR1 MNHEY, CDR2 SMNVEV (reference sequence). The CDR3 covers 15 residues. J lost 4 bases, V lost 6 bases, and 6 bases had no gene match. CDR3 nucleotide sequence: TGTGCCAGCAGCCTGACTAGCGGGAGGCTATACGAGCAGTACTTC. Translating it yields CASSLTSGRLYEQYF.

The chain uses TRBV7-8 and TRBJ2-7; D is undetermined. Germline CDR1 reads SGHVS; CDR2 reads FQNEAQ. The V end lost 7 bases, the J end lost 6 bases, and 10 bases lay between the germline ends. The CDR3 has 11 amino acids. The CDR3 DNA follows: TGTGCCAGCACCCGGTGGGGCGAGCAGTACTTC. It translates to CASTRWGEQYF.

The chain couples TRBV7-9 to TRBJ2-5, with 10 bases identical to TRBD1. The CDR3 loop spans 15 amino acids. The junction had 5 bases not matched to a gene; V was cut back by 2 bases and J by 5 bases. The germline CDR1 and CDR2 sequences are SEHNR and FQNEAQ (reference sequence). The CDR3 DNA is TGTGCCAGCAGCTTACAGGGACAGGGGTACGAGACCCAGTACTTC. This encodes CASSLQGQGYETQYF.

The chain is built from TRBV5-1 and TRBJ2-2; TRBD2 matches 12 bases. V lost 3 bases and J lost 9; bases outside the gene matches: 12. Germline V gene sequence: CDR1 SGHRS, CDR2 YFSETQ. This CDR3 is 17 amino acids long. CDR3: CASSSRVTSGSGRELFF. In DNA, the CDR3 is TGCGCCAGCAGCTCACGGGTGACTAGCGGGAGTGGTCGGGAGCTGTTTTTT.

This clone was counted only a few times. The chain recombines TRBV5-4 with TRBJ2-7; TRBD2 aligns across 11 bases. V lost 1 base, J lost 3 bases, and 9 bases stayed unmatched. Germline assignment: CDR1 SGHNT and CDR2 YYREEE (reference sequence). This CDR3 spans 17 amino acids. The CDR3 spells CASSLSTTSGVDYEQYF. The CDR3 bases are TGTGCCAGCAGCTTGTCGACGACTAGCGGGGTGGACTACGAGCAGTACTTC.

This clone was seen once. The CDR3 loop reads CATTKPLSGANVLTF. In DNA, the CDR3 is TGTGCCACGACGAAGCCGCTCTCTGGGGCCAACGTCCTGACTTTC. The chain couples TRBV10-3 to TRBJ2-6, with D uncertain. The CDR3 covers 15 residues. Germline CDR1 and CDR2: ENHRY and SYGVKD. V shed 10 bases and J shed 0 bases, with 13 bases lying between them.

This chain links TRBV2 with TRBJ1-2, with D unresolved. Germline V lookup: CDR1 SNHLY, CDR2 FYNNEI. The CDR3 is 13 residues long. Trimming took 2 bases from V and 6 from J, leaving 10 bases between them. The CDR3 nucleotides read TGTGCCAGCAGTGAAAGGCCCCCCAATGGCTACACCTTC. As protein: CASSERPPNGYTF.

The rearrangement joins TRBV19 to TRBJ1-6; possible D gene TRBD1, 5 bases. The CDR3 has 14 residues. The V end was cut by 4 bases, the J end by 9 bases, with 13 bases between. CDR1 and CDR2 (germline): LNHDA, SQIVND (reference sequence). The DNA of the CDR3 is TGTGCCAGTAGTAGGAGGCCAGGGATTTCACCCCTCCACTTT. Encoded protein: CASSRRPGISPLHF.

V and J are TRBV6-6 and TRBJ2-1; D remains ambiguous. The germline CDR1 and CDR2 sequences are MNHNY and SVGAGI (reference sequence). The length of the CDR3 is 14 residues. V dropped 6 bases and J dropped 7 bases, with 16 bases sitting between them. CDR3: CASRSPRDANEQFF. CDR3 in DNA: TGTGCCAGCAGGTCGCCTAGGGATGCGAATGAGCAGTTCTTC.

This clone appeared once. The CDR3 spells CARWGGVGEQFF. The DNA for the CDR3 is TGTGCCAGATGGGGAGGGGTCGGTGAGCAGTTCTTC. The chain links TRBV7-2 to TRBJ2-1; 7 nucleotides agree with TRBD2. J was trimmed by 9 bases and V by 9 bases; bases with no gene match: 8. CDR3 length: 12 residues. Germline V gene sequence: CDR1 SGHTA, CDR2 FQGNSA.

The CDR3 coding sequence is TGTGCCAGCAGTGAGAACGAAGCTTTCTTT. Translation gives CASSENEAFF. The chain has TRBV2 and TRBJ1-1; D gene uncertain. Germline-derived CDR1 and CDR2 are SNHLY and FYNNEI. The CDR3 has 10 amino acids. V gave up 3 bases and J gave up 8 bases, with 4 bases separating them.

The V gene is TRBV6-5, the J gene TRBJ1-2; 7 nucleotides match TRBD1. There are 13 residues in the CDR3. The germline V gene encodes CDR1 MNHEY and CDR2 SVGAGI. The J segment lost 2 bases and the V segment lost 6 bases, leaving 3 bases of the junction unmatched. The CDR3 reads CASRTGANYGYTF. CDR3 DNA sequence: TGTGCCAGCAGAACAGGGGCCAACTATGGCTACACCTTC.

The CDR3 coding sequence is TGTGCCAGCAGTGAATCCAGGCAGGGGCTCAATCAGCCCCAGCATTTT. Translation: CASSESRQGLNQPQHF. The chain links TRBV2 to TRBJ1-5, with D tentatively TRBD1 (6 bases). Germline V gives CDR1 SNHLY, CDR2 FYNNEI. V shed 2 bases and J shed 3 bases, with 14 bases lying between them. The CDR3 is 16 residues long.